The clone carrying this TCR beta chain came up many times. The sample is drawn from a study of kidney transplant recipient with SARS-CoV-2 infection. The V segment lost 6 bases and the J segment 5 bases; nucleotides outside the gene matches: 7. This CDR3 region has 17 residues. Germline CDR1 MNHEY, CDR2 SVGAGI. MiXCR, run by TCRdb on the reads, gives a single entry per CDR3 protein. The sample lists roughly 250,000 distinct CDR3 sequences; around 28% were seen once. Source: a blood sample, taken at baseline and between days 110 and 120 from a kidney transplant recipient. This TCR derives from a male patient aged 30 to 39 who had COVID-19 and was a kidney transplant recipient. These T cells may partly come from the graft donor. The chain links TRBV6-5 to TRBJ2-2; 15 nucleotides line up with TRBD2. This CDR3 is CASRTGGLAGGTGELFF. DNA for the CDR3: TGTGCCAGCAGAACTGGAGGACTAGCGGGAGGGACCGGGGAGCTGTTTTTT.